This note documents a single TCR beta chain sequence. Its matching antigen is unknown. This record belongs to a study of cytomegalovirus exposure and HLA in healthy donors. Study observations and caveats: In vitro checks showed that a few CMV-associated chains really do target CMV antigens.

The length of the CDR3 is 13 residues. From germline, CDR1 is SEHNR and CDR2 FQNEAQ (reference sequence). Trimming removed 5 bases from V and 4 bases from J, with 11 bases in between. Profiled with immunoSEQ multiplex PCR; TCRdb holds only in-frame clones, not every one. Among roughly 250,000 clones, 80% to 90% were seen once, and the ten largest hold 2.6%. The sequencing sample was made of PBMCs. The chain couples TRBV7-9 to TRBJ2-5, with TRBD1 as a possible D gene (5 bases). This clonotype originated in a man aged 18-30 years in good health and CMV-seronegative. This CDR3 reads CASSPLRGETQYF. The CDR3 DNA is TGTGCCAGCAGCCCCTTAAGGGGAGAGACCCAGTACTTC.